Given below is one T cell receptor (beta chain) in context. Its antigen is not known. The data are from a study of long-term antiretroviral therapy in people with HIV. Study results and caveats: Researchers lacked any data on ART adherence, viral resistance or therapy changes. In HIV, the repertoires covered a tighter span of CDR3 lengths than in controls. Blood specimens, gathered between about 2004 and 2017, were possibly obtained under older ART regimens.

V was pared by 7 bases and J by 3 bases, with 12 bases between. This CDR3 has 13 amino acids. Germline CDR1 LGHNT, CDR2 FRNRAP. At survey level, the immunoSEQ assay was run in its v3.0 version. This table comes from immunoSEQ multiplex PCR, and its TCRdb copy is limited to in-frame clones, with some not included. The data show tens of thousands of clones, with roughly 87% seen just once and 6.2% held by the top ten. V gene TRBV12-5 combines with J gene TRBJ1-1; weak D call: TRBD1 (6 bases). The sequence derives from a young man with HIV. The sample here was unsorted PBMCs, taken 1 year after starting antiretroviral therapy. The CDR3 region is CASATGWDTEAFF. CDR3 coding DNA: TGTGCTAGTGCTACAGGGTGGGACACTGAAGCTTTCTTT. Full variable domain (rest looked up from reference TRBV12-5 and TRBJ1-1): DARVTQTPRHKVTEMGQEVTMRCQPILGHNTVFWYRQTMMQGLELLAYFRNRAPLDDSGMPKDRFSAEMPDATLATLKIQPSEPRDSAVYFCASATGWDTEAFFGQGTRLTVV.